This TCR beta chain was profiled in a study of blood T cell repertoires in COVID-19. About the research overall: Whether acute or convalescent, the COVID-19 samples came from the United States, Italy and Spain.

Germline V gene lookup returns CDR1 SQVTM and CDR2 ANQGSEA. V trimming: 6 bases; J trimming: 1 base; junction bases outside the gene matches: 15. This CDR3 contains 17 residues. Method: immunoSEQ multiplex PCR; TCRdb's copy keeps in-frame clones and lacks some. Among under 200,000 clones listed, approximately 84% were seen once. Material for sequencing was PBMCs or T cells enriched from blood (not recorded which). The rearrangement joins TRBV29-1 to TRBJ1-1; 9 nucleotides match TRBD1. The sequence came from a woman aged 40 to 50 with acute COVID-19. This CDR3 reads CSVVGTGQRKWNTEAFF. CDR3 nucleotides: TGCAGCGTCGTTGGGACAGGGCAACGGAAGTGGAACACTGAAGCTTTCTTT.